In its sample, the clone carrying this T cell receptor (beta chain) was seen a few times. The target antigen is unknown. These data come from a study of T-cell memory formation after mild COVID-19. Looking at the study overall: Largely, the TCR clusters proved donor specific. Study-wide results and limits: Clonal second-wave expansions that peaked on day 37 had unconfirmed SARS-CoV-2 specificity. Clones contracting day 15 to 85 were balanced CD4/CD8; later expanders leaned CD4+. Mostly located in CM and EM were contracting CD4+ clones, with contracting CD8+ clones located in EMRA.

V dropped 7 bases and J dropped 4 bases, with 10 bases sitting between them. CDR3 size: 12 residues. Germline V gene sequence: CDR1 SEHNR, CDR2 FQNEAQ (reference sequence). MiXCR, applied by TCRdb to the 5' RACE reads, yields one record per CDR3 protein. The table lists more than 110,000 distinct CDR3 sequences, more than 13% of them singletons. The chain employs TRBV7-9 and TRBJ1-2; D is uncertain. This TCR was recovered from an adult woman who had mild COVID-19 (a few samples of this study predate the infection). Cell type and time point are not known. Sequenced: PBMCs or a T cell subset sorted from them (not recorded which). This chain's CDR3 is CASTQFTYGYTF. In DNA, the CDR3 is TGTGCCAGCACACAGTTTACCTATGGCTACACCTTC.